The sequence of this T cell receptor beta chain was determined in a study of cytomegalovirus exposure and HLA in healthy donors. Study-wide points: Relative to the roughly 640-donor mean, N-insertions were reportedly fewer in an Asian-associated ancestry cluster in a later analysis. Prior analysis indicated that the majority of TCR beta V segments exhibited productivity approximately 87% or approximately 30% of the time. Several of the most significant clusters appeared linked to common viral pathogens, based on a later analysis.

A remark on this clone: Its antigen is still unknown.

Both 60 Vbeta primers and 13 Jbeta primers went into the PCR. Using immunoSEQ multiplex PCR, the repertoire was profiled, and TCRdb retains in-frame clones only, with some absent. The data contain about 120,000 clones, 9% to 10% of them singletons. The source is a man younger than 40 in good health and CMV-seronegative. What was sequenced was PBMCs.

The CDR3 here is CASSLWEGGQETQYF. The CDR3 DNA is TGTGCCAGCAGTTTGTGGGAGGGGGGCCAAGAGACCCAGTACTTC. The chain uses TRBV28 and TRBJ2-5; perhaps TRBD2 as D (7 bases). The germline V and J ends were trimmed by 3 bases and 1 base, with 12 bases remaining between them. The germline gives CDR1 MDHEN, CDR2 SYDVKM. The CDR3 totals 15 residues.